Each of the 31 T cell receptor beta chains below was sequenced from the same sample in a study of T cell repertoires in cytomegalovirus infection. TCRdb called the reads again in MiXCR, with one record for every CDR3 protein. The sample has hundreds of thousands of distinct CDR3 sequences, approximately 32% seen once. These receptors have no identified antigens. Sequences were derived from cultured CD8+ T cells from PBMCs, sampled from culture after CMV antigen stimulation. These receptors came from a human donor in good health (CMV status not recorded). Some clones in this sample may be carry-over from other donors' samples.

This chain links TRBV27 with TRBJ1-2; 8 bases line up with TRBD1. V was pared by 1 base and J by 8 bases, with 18 bases of the junction left unmatched. The CDR3 length is 18 residues. CDR1 is MNHEY and CDR2 is SMNVEV in the germline V gene (reference sequence). In DNA, the CDR3 is TGTGCCAGCAGTTTATTCGACATAAGGGACAGGATTGAACGAGGCTACACCTTC. This sequence encodes CASSLFDIRDRIERGYTF.

This clonotype was observed many times. The V and J genes are TRBV7-6 and TRBJ2-4; TRBD1 matches 8 bases. Germline V gives CDR1 SGHVS, CDR2 FNYEAQ. CDR3 size: 16 residues. V lost 6 bases and J lost 6; bases outside the gene matches: 13. The CDR3 DNA sequence: TGTGCCAGCAGTCAAACGACAGGGGCCGGTGGAAACATTCAGTACTTC. As protein: CASSQTTGAGGNIQYF. Based on the CDR3 plus reference TRBV7-6 and TRBJ2-4, the full variable domain is GAGVSQSPRYKVTKRGQDVALRCDPISGHVSLYWYRQALGQGPEFLTYFNYEAQQDKSGLPNDRFSAERPEGSISTLTIQRTEQRDSAMYRCASSQTTGAGGNIQYFGAGTRLSVL.

This clonotype was counted between two and nine times. This rearrangement joins TRBV4-1 to TRBJ2-2; 7 bases align to TRBD2. Losses at the gene ends were 0 bases for V and 3 bases for J; bases not matched to a gene: 7. The CDR3 contains 17 residues. From germline, CDR1 is MGHRA and CDR2 YSYEKL. Here the CDR3 reads CASSQDPGRQYTGELFF. The CDR3, as DNA: TGCGCCAGCAGCCAAGATCCCGGGAGGCAGTACACCGGGGAGCTGTTTTTT.

The chain couples TRBV9 to TRBJ1-1, with a weak D call TRBD1 (5 bases). Trimming took off 1 base at V and 7 bases at J, with 8 bases between the two ends. Germline lookup yields CDR1 SGDLS and CDR2 YYNGEE. The CDR3 has 12 amino acids. CDR3 coding DNA: TGTGCCAGCAGCGTACAGGGAGGTGAAGCTTTCTTT. This translates into CASSVQGGEAFF.

This clonotype showed up just a few times. The V and J genes are TRBV6-6 and TRBJ1-1; 7 positions agree with TRBD1. CDR3 length: 14 residues. The V and J ends lost 5 bases and 3 bases, in that order; junction bases with no gene match: 6. Germline-derived CDR1 and CDR2 are MNHNY and SVGAGI (reference sequence). CDR3 sequence: CASSTDRDYTEAFF. The CDR3, as DNA: TGTGCCAGCAGTACCGACAGGGACTACACTGAAGCTTTCTTT.

Many counts were recorded for this clonotype. This chain joins TRBV7-2 and TRBJ1-1, with D tentatively TRBD1 (6 bases). The ends were cut back, 3 bases at V and 1 base at J, with 12 bases in the middle. This CDR3 has 15 residues. Germline values: CDR1 SGHTA, CDR2 FQGNSA. CDR3 in amino acids: CASSFTGRQNTEAFF. CDR3 DNA: TGTGCCAGCAGCTTTACAGGGAGGCAGAACACTGAAGCTTTCTTT.

This clonotype was found many times. The rearrangement links TRBV25-1 to TRBJ2-7; no clear D. This CDR3 spans 11 amino acids. The V end was cut by 1 base, the J end by 4 bases, with 2 bases between. The germline V gene has CDR1 MGHDK and CDR2 SYGVNS. CDR3 sequence reads: CASSEWYEQYF. The CDR3, as DNA: TGTGCCAGCAGTGAATGGTACGAGCAGTACTTC.

The J gene is TRBJ2-5, the V gene TRBV4-1; no clear D gene. Deletions cut 0 bases from V and 1 base from J, with 9 bases between. The CDR3 is 15 amino acids. The germline gives CDR1 MGHRA, CDR2 YSYEKL. The CDR3 loop reads CASSQEWRGQETQYF. The CDR3 DNA reads TGCGCCAGCAGCCAAGAGTGGAGAGGCCAAGAGACCCAGTACTTC.

The chain employs TRBV19 and TRBJ2-7; D not certain. Trimming removed 3 bases from V and 0 bases from J, with 6 bases in between. CDR1 is LNHDA and CDR2 is SQIVND in the germline V gene (reference sequence). The CDR3 has 13 amino acids. The CDR3 loop reads CASSIAISYEQYV. The DNA of the CDR3 is TGTGCCAGTAGTATCGCGATCTCCTACGAGCAGTACGTC.

As for this clonotype: The conserved phenylalanine or tryptophan normally closing the CDR3 is absent here, so this likely arose from a read error. CDR3 amino acids: CASSLPSGATEAFI. CDR3 coding DNA: TGTGCCAGCAGTCTCCCCTCGGGGGCGACTGAAGCTTTCATT. This chain joins TRBV6-6 and TRBJ1-1; D may be TRBD1 (6 bases). V was clipped by 5 bases and J by 5 bases, with 15 bases between them. Germline V lookup: CDR1 MNHNY, CDR2 SVGAGI (reference sequence). This CDR3 is built from 14 residues.

Concerning this clonotype: Mismatch with germline at one junction end may stem from a read error. The V call is TRBV7-8, the J call TRBJ1-1; D is ambiguous. CDR1 is SGHVS and CDR2 is FQNEAQ in the germline V gene. This CDR3 has 14 amino acids. CDR3 loop: CANSLVRGNTEAFF. For the CDR3, the DNA is TGTGCCAACAGCTTAGTTCGGGGAAACACTGAAGCTTTCTTT.

The sample holds a few counts of this clonotype. This chain joins TRBV7-8 and TRBJ1-3; D is unresolved. This CDR3 comprises 14 residues. Germline CDR1 SGHVS, CDR2 FQNEAQ. V was pared by 5 bases and J by 0 bases, with 8 bases between. The CDR3 DNA is TGTGCCAGCAGCCCGGAGTTCTCTGGAAACACCATATATTTT. This codes for CASSPEFSGNTIYF.

This chain joins TRBV20-1 and TRBJ1-1; 9 nucleotides agree with TRBD1. Germline loops: CDR1 DFQATT, CDR2 SNEGSKA (reference sequence). The ends lost 4 bases at V and 3 bases at J; junction bases unmatched: 9. The CDR3 totals 15 residues. CDR3 nucleotide sequence: TGCAGTGCTACATCCCCCGACAGGGGGTACACTGAAGCTTTCTTT. Translation: CSATSPDRGYTEAFF.

The chain links TRBV6-5 to TRBJ2-3; 7 positions agree with TRBD1. The CDR3 consists of 16 residues. The V and J ends lost 4 bases and 3 bases, in that order; junction bases with no gene match: 10. CDR1 is MNHEY and CDR2 is SVGAGI in the germline V gene. Written as DNA, the CDR3 is TGTGCCAGCAGTTCAGGACAGGTACCTAGAACAGATACGCAGTATTTT. Residues: CASSSGQVPRTDTQYF.

This clonotype was picked up many times. The chain carries TRBV7-2 and TRBJ1-2; D might be TRBD1 (6 bases). Trimming took off 6 bases at V and 4 bases at J, with 18 bases between the two ends. Germline loops: CDR1 SGHTA, CDR2 FQGNSA. This CDR3 is 15 amino acids long. CDR3 residues: CASRGQEGTLYGYTF. CDR3 DNA sequence: TGTGCCAGCAGAGGCCAGGAGGGGACACTCTATGGCTACACCTTC. Together with reference TRBV7-2 and TRBJ1-2, the CDR3 gives the full variable domain: GAGVSQSPSNKVTEKGKDVELRCDPISGHTALYWYRQSLGQGLEFLIYFQGNSAPDKSGLPSDRFSAERTGGSVSTLTIQRTQQEDSAVYLCASRGQEGTLYGYTFGSGTRLTVV.

This chain connects TRBV12-3 or TRBV12-4 to TRBJ1-1; TRBD1 aligns across 11 bases. This CDR3 has 16 residues. V shed 7 bases, J shed 5 bases, and the junction held 12 bases outside the gene matches. The CDR3 sequence: CASTIKGQGERTEAFF. DNA of the CDR3: TGTGCCAGCACCATAAAGGGACAGGGGGAGAGAACTGAAGCTTTCTTT.

The chain uses TRBV4-2 and TRBJ1-6; no clear D. The CDR3 runs 16 residues. CDR1 is LGHNA, CDR2 YNFKEQ, per germline. V gave up 4 bases and J gave up 7 bases, with 17 bases separating them. Here the CDR3 reads CASSRKRSIENSPLHF. The CDR3 DNA follows: TGTGCCAGCAGCCGCAAACGGTCGATCGAAAATTCACCCCTCCACTTT.

V and J are TRBV11-3 and TRBJ2-1; TRBD2 might be the D (5 bases). V was pared by 1 base and J by 6 bases, with 13 bases between. Germline CDR1 reads SGHNT; CDR2 reads YENEEA. CDR3 length: 15 residues. CDR3 sequence reads: CASSLVQEDCNEQFF. In DNA form, the CDR3 reads TGTGCCAGCAGCTTAGTTCAGGAGGACTGCAATGAGCAGTTCTTC. Using reference TRBV11-3 and TRBJ2-1 for the parts outside the CDR3, the full variable domain is EAGVVQSPRYKIIEKKQPVAFWCNPISGHNTLYWYLQNLGQGPELLIRYENEEAVDDSQLPKDRFSAERLKGVDSTLKIQPAELGDSAVYLCASSLVQEDCNEQFFGPGTRLTVL.

The chain employs TRBV24-1 and TRBJ2-3, with D perhaps matching TRBD1 or TRBD2 (7 bases each). From germline, CDR1 is KGHDR and CDR2 SFDVKD. The CDR3 contains 14 residues. The V end was cut by 5 bases, the J end by 4 bases, with 12 bases between. The CDR3 DNA is TGTGCCACCAGTGGGCCAGGGGGGGCAGATACGCAGTATTTT. Amino acid sequence: CATSGPGGADTQYF.

This clonotype was seen at least ten times. The chain is built from TRBV5-6 and TRBJ2-3; perhaps D is TRBD1 or TRBD2 (5 bases each). V was cut by 4 bases and J by 6 bases, with 15 bases left in between. CDR3 length equals 14 residues. Germline-derived CDR1 and CDR2 are SGHDT and YYEEEE. CDR3 coding DNA: TGTGCCAGCAGCCTGGGACGGCCCTCGGATACGCAGTATTTT. Translation gives CASSLGRPSDTQYF. The full variable domain, with the rest looked up from reference TRBV5-6 and TRBJ2-3, is DAGVTQSPTHLIKTRGQQVTLRCSPKSGHDTVSWYQQALGQGPQFIFQYYEEEERQRGNFPDRFSGHQFPNYSSELNVNALLLGDSALYLCASSLGRPSDTQYFGPGTRLTVL.

This chain connects TRBV7-6 to TRBJ2-7, with D perhaps matching TRBD2 (5 bases). The CDR3 runs to 15 residues. The V end was cut by 5 bases, the J end by 4 bases, with 18 bases between. Germline V gives CDR1 SGHVS, CDR2 FNYEAQ. The CDR3 bases are TGTGCCAGCAGCCCGGTGGCGGACGGGAAATACGAGCAGTACTTC. As protein: CASSPVADGKYEQYF. The full variable domain, with the rest looked up from reference TRBV7-6 and TRBJ2-7, is GAGVSQSPRYKVTKRGQDVALRCDPISGHVSLYWYRQALGQGPEFLTYFNYEAQQDKSGLPNDRFSAERPEGSISTLTIQRTEQRDSAMYRCASSPVADGKYEQYFGPGTRLTVT.

With respect to this clonotype: A clone one base away is much larger, so this may be a read error. The genes are TRBV7-8 and TRBJ2-1; 7 nucleotides align to TRBD1. The CDR3 has 14 residues. CDR1 is SGHVS and CDR2 is FQNEAQ in the germline V gene. Here the CDR3 reads CASSLVLRGNEQSF. For the CDR3, the DNA is TGTGCCAGCAGCTTAGTTCTCAGGGGGAATGAGCAGTCCTTC.

As to this clonotype: A much more abundant neighbour one base away suggests this may be a read error. The CDR3 nucleotides are TGTGCCAGCAGTTTGGGAGATGTAGATACGCAGTATTTT. Amino acids: CASSLGDVDTQYF. V usage is TRBV12-3 or TRBV12-4 and J usage is TRBJ2-3, with a tentative D call TRBD2 (5 bases). V was clipped by 3 bases and J by 5 bases, with 9 bases between them. The length of the CDR3 is 13 residues.

This clonotype occurred a few times. The chain joins TRBV28 to TRBJ2-2, with a weak D call TRBD1 (6 bases). V was shortened by 5 bases and J by 3 bases, with 13 bases between the two germline ends. CDR1 is MDHEN, CDR2 SYDVKM, per germline. The CDR3 loop spans 15 amino acids. The CDR3 bases are TGTGCCAGCAGTGTCCGGGACATATACACCGGGGAGCTGTTTTTT. Its translation: CASSVRDIYTGELFF.

The CDR3 nucleotides read TGTGCCAGCAGTCCCCGGACAGGGGTAGGGAACGGGGAGCTGTTTTTT. This gives the protein CASSPRTGVGNGELFF. The chain recombines TRBV12-3 or TRBV12-4 with TRBJ2-2; 9 bases agree with TRBD1. J lost 7 bases, V lost 5 bases, and 11 bases had no gene match. This CDR3 has 16 amino acids.

With regard to this clonotype: The junction does not match germline at one end; this may be a read error. The rearrangement joins TRBV25-1 to TRBJ1-5; D may be TRBD1 (5 bases). The length of the CDR3 is 14 residues. Per the germline V gene, CDR1 is MGHDK and CDR2 is SYGVNS. This chain's CDR3 is CANSDSRVLQPQHF. The CDR3 DNA reads TGTGCCAACAGTGACTCCAGGGTTCTTCAGCCCCAGCATTTT. The full variable domain, with the rest looked up from reference TRBV25-1 and TRBJ1-5, is EADIYQTPRYLVIGTGKKITLECSQTMGHDKMYWYQQDPGMELHLIHYSYGVNSTEKGDLSSESTVSRIRTEHFPLTLESARPSHTSQYLCANSDSRVLQPQHFGDGTRLSIL.

The chain combines TRBV3-1 with TRBJ2-3; D assignment may be TRBD1 or TRBD2 (5 bases each). Between the trimmed V and J ends, which lost 0 bases and 2 bases, there was a span of 12 bases. This CDR3 region has 16 residues. From germline, CDR1 is LGHDT and CDR2 YNNKEL (reference sequence). The CDR3 sequence is CASSQDSHGATDTQYF. CDR3 in DNA: TGTGCCAGCAGCCAAGACAGTCACGGGGCCACAGATACGCAGTATTTT.

The J gene is TRBJ1-1, the V gene TRBV7-6; D is undetermined. The germline CDR1 and CDR2 sequences are SGHVS and FNYEAQ. The CDR3 consists of 15 residues. Trimming left V 5 bases short and J 5 bases short, with 18 bases between. CDR3 sequence reads: CASSRDPGPGTEAFF. The CDR3 DNA follows: TGTGCCAGCAGCCGAGACCCGGGCCCGGGGACTGAAGCTTTCTTT.

This clonotype has only a few counts. The chain links TRBV3-1 to TRBJ1-1; 7 bases align to TRBD1. CDR1 LGHDT and CDR2 YNNKEL come from the germline V gene (reference sequence). The CDR3 runs to 18 residues. V was clipped by 1 base and J by 4 bases; unmatched bases: 15. For the CDR3, the DNA is TGTGCCAGCAGCCAAGCCTCGGGACAGCTTTGGGTGAGCACTGAAGCTTTCTTT. Amino acids: CASSQASGQLWVSTEAFF.

This clonotype was recorded many times. V gene TRBV12-3 or TRBV12-4 combines with J gene TRBJ1-1, with a weak D call TRBD1 (5 bases). CDR3 length: 14 amino acids. Between the trimmed V and J ends, which lost 5 bases and 1 base, there was a span of 11 bases. CDR3 DNA: TGTGCCAGCAGTCCCTCCGGGGGGAACACTGAAGCTTTCTTT. It encodes CASSPSGGNTEAFF.

V usage is TRBV10-3 and J usage is TRBJ2-7; 7 bases fit TRBD1. The CDR3 contains 12 residues. The V gene end was trimmed by 2 bases and the J gene end by 7 bases; junction bases not matched to a gene: 2. The germline CDR1 and CDR2 sequences are ENHRY and SYGVKD. The CDR3 DNA follows: TGTGCCATCAGTGAGACAGGGGAAGAGCAGTACTTC. Protein product: CAISETGEEQYF.